The 24 T cell receptor beta chains below all came from one sample that was sequenced in a study of blood T cell repertoires in COVID-19. Generated by immunoSEQ multiplex PCR, the TCRdb table keeps only in-frame clones and is missing some. Among around 260,000 clones listed, around 80% were seen once. What was sequenced was peripheral blood. Receptor source: a man between 60 and 70 years old with acute or convalescent COVID-19.

The V call is TRBV7-3, the J call TRBJ2-2; 8 bases are shared with TRBD1. The CDR3 spans 15 residues. Germline CDR1 SGHTA, CDR2 FQGTGA. Unmatched junction bases numbered 7, after V lost 6 bases and J lost 4 bases. The DNA of the CDR3 is TGTGCCAGCAGTAAGGACAGGGACGGCACCGGGGAGCTGTTTTTT. Translated: CASSKDRDGTGELFF.

The rearrangement uses TRBV24-1 and TRBJ2-1; 9 positions agree with TRBD2. The germline V gene has CDR1 KGHDR and CDR2 SFDVKD. The V and J ends lost 3 bases and 3 bases, in that order; junction bases with no gene match: 2. The CDR3 runs to 15 residues. DNA of the CDR3: TGTGCCACCAGTGATGAGCGGGGGGTCTACAATGAGCAGTTCTTC. Translating gives CATSDERGVYNEQFF.

This clone has just a few counts. This chain joins TRBV7-8 and TRBJ1-3; perhaps TRBD1 as D (5 bases). This CDR3 comprises 16 residues. V gave up 4 bases and J gave up 2 bases, with 15 bases separating them. Per the germline V gene, CDR1 is SGHVS and CDR2 is FQNEAQ. CDR3 in DNA: TGTGCCAGCAGCTCGAGGCCGAAGGACACTGGAAACACCATATATTTT. This sequence encodes CASSSRPKDTGNTIYF. Variable domain in full (rest from reference TRBV7-8 and TRBJ1-3): GAGVSQSPRYKVAKRGQDVALRCDPISGHVSLFWYQQALGQGPEFLTYFQNEAQLDKSGLPSDRFFAERPEGSVSTLKIQRTQQEDSAVYLCASSSRPKDTGNTIYFGEGSWLTVV.

The chain links TRBV18 to TRBJ2-3, with TRBD2 matching over 7 bases. V shed 0 bases, J shed 5 bases, and the junction held 8 bases outside the gene matches. The CDR3 is 16 residues long. Germline-derived CDR1 and CDR2 are KGHSH and LQKENI. The CDR3 is CASSPPRGVLQDTQYF. The CDR3 coding sequence is TGTGCCAGCTCACCACCACGGGGGGTACTGCAAGATACGCAGTATTTT.

This rearrangement joins TRBV7-2 to TRBJ1-4; unclear D gene. Germline V CDR1 and CDR2: SGHTA, FQGNSA. Trimming cost V 4 bases and J 7 bases, with 19 bases left between them. CDR3 length: 16 amino acids. CDR3 protein: CASSSVSSRRGEKLFF. As DNA, the CDR3 is TGTGCCAGCAGCTCAGTCTCCTCCCGACGAGGTGAAAAACTGTTTTTT. Supplemented by reference TRBV7-2 and TRBJ1-4, the full variable domain reads GAGVSQSPSNKVTEKGKDVELRCDPISGHTALYWYRQSLGQGLEFLIYFQGNSAPDKSGLPSDRFSAERTGGSVSTLTIQRTQQEDSAVYLCASSSVSSRRGEKLFFGSGTQLSVL.

The chain combines TRBV18 with TRBJ2-2; D gene ambiguous. Germline V gives CDR1 KGHSH, CDR2 LQKENI. The V gene lost 2 bases and the J gene lost 5 bases, with 6 bases spanning the gap. The CDR3 contains 13 residues. This CDR3 is CASSPGQTGELFF. CDR3 bases: TGTGCCAGCTCACCAGGGCAGACCGGGGAGCTGTTTTTT.

V is TRBV7-6 and J is TRBJ2-7; TRBD1 agrees at 8 bases. The J segment lost 2 bases and the V segment lost 0 bases, leaving 12 bases of the junction unmatched. Germline V lookup: CDR1 SGHVS, CDR2 FNYEAQ. The length of the CDR3 is 18 residues. The CDR3 reads CASSLAGGRQGFAYEQYF. In DNA, the CDR3 is TGTGCCAGCAGCTTAGCAGGGGGGCGACAGGGGTTTGCCTACGAGCAGTACTTC.

This chain links TRBV10-3 with TRBJ2-1; 10 bases align to TRBD1. With V trimmed by 4 bases and J by 8 bases, 8 bases remained unmatched. CDR1 and CDR2 (germline): ENHRY, SYGVKD. The CDR3 length is 15 residues. The CDR3, as DNA: TGTGCCATCAGTGGGCGGACAGGGGGACGAGATGAGCAGTTCTTC. Translated, it gives CAISGRTGGRDEQFF.

The V call is TRBV7-8, the J call TRBJ2-3; D might be TRBD2 (6 bases). V was pared by 5 bases and J by 0 bases, with 15 bases between. Germline CDR1 reads SGHVS; CDR2 reads FQNEAQ. This CDR3 has 16 residues. CDR3 coding DNA: TGTGCCAGCAGCCCGACACTAGCTGCAAGCACAGATACGCAGTATTTT. Its translation: CASSPTLAASTDTQYF. Using reference TRBV7-8 and TRBJ2-3 for the parts outside the CDR3, the full variable domain is GAGVSQSPRYKVAKRGQDVALRCDPISGHVSLFWYQQALGQGPEFLTYFQNEAQLDKSGLPSDRFFAERPEGSVSTLKIQRTQQEDSAVYLCASSPTLAASTDTQYFGPGTRLTVL.

The chain is built from TRBV7-9 and TRBJ1-1; possibly TRBD1 for D (5 bases). The CDR3 is 14 amino acids. Germline lookup yields CDR1 SEHNR and CDR2 FQNEAQ (reference sequence). Trimming took off 5 bases at V and 4 bases at J, with 14 bases between the two ends. The chain's CDR3 is CASSTIPQGTEAFF. The CDR3 DNA reads as TGTGCCAGCAGCACCATCCCCCAGGGCACTGAAGCTTTCTTT.

The chain couples TRBV16 to TRBJ2-1; a possible D gene is TRBD1 (5 bases). This CDR3 has 14 residues. Looked up from germline, CDR1 is KGHSY and CDR2 is FQNENV. V gave up 2 bases and J gave up 5 bases, with 10 bases separating them. CDR3 in amino acids: CASSQTNRNNEQFF. DNA of the CDR3: TGTGCCAGCAGCCAAACTAACAGGAACAATGAGCAGTTCTTC.

The V gene is TRBV18, the J gene TRBJ1-2; TRBD1 matches 7 bases. Losses at the gene ends were 2 bases for V and 0 bases for J; bases not matched to a gene: 6. Germline CDR1 is KGHSH and CDR2 is LQKENI. The CDR3 runs 16 residues. The CDR3 DNA is TGTGCCAGCTCACCATCAATGACAGGGACTAACTATGGCTACACCTTC. Translating it yields CASSPSMTGTNYGYTF.

This clone has only one observation. J is TRBJ2-3 and V is TRBV6-6; weak D call: TRBD2 (6 bases). Germline lookup yields CDR1 MNHNY and CDR2 SVGAGI (reference sequence). The CDR3 runs 13 residues. Trimming took off 7 bases at V and 4 bases at J, with 12 bases between the two ends. The CDR3 here is CASKFSGADTQYF. The CDR3 nucleotides read TGTGCCAGCAAGTTTAGCGGTGCAGATACGCAGTATTTT.

The chain employs TRBV5-1 and TRBJ1-1; 7 bases are shared with TRBD1. The V segment lost 5 bases and the J segment 0 bases; nucleotides outside the gene matches: 4. The CDR3 runs to 14 residues. CDR1 is SGHRS, CDR2 YFSETQ, per germline. The CDR3, as DNA: TGCGCCAGCAGGGGACAGAGCATGAACACTGAAGCTTTCTTT. Encoded protein: CASRGQSMNTEAFF.

In its sample, this clone was seen a few times. The rearrangement links TRBV10-3 to TRBJ1-6, with D maybe TRBD1 (5 bases). The CDR3 extends over 15 amino acids. V was trimmed by 0 bases and J by 6 bases, leaving 9 bases between them. In germline, CDR1 is ENHRY, CDR2 SYGVKD. CDR3 in DNA: TGTGCCATCAGTGAGTCAGGCAGGGTTAATTCACCCCTCCACTTT. Translated, it gives CAISESGRVNSPLHF.

V gene TRBV20-1 combines with J gene TRBJ2-7, with D unresolved. This CDR3 region has 13 residues. Trimming left V 3 bases short and J 0 bases short, with 9 bases between. Germline-derived CDR1 and CDR2 are DFQATT and SNEGSKA (reference sequence). CDR3 in DNA: TGCAGTGCTAGTCACATCAACTCCTACGAGCAGTACTTC. It codes for CSASHINSYEQYF.

V and J are TRBV28 and TRBJ2-2, with TRBD2 matching 9 bases. The CDR3 covers 15 residues. The germline V gene encodes CDR1 MDHEN and CDR2 SYDVKM. With 5 bases clipped from V and 5 bases from J, the junction kept 6 bases outside the gene matches. The CDR3 region has the DNA TGTGCCAGCAGTGTAGCGGGAGAGGGAACCGGGGAGCTGTTTTTT. This translates into CASSVAGEGTGELFF.

The chain has TRBV2 and TRBJ2-2; 14 nucleotides align to TRBD2. The CDR3 has 16 residues. Germline loops: CDR1 SNHLY, CDR2 FYNNEI. V was clipped by 6 bases and J by 4 bases; unmatched bases: 4. The CDR3 reads CASRTSGGASTGELFF. The CDR3 region has the DNA TGTGCCAGCAGGACTAGCGGGGGGGCAAGCACCGGGGAGCTGTTTTTT.

The rearrangement links TRBV9 to TRBJ2-3; 10 nucleotides match TRBD2. Germline V gene lookup returns CDR1 SGDLS and CDR2 YYNGEE. The CDR3 is made up of 17 amino acids. The V gene end was trimmed by 3 bases and the J gene end by 0 bases; junction bases not matched to a gene: 7. The CDR3 bases are TGTGCCAGCAGCGCTAGCGGGGGCACCCCTAGCACAGATACGCAGTATTTT. It translates to CASSASGGTPSTDTQYF.

The chain recombines TRBV6-1 with TRBJ1-2; weak D call: TRBD1 (6 bases). In germline, CDR1 is MNHNS, CDR2 SASEGT. Trimming removed 6 bases at V and 2 bases at J, with 13 bases between. The CDR3 consists of 14 residues. The CDR3 loop is CASSFSDRNYGYTF. CDR3 nucleotide sequence: TGTGCCAGCAGCTTCTCCGACAGGAACTATGGCTACACCTTC.

The DNA for the CDR3 is TGTGCCAGCAGTAGACCAGGGCCCTACAATGAGCAGTTCTTC. It yields the protein CASSRPGPYNEQFF. The chain employs TRBV6-5 and TRBJ2-1; a weak D match, TRBD1 (5 bases). CDR1 and CDR2 from the germline V gene are MNHEY and SVGAGI. V gave up 5 bases and J gave up 2 bases, with 10 bases separating them. CDR3 length equals 14 residues.

The V and J genes are TRBV7-9 and TRBJ2-1; the match to TRBD2 covers 16 bases. Germline values: CDR1 SEHNR, CDR2 FQNEAQ (reference sequence). The CDR3 totals 17 residues. The junction had 5 bases not matched to a gene; V was cut back by 5 bases and J by 4 bases. The CDR3: CASSHGTSGGAYNEQFF. DNA of the CDR3: TGTGCCAGCAGCCATGGGACTAGCGGGGGGGCATACAATGAGCAGTTCTTC.

This rearrangement joins TRBV28 to TRBJ1-5, with TRBD1 identical over 8 bases. Germline lookup yields CDR1 MDHEN and CDR2 SYDVKM. Germline trimming cut 5 bases from V and 6 bases from J; bases unmatched to any gene: 12. CDR3 size: 16 residues. Written as DNA, the CDR3 is TGTGCCAGCAGTCCTCTCGACAGGGGCAAGGGTCAGCCCCAGCATTTT. It yields the protein CASSPLDRGKGQPQHF.

The chain links TRBV27 to TRBJ1-5, with TRBD1 matching 10 bases. CDR3 length: 16 amino acids. Trimming cost V 5 bases and J 7 bases; bases outside gene matches: 11. From germline, CDR1 is MNHEY and CDR2 SMNVEV (reference sequence). The DNA for the CDR3 is TGTGCCAGCAGTCGAAATCCGGGACAGGGGCTGCAGCCCCAGCATTTT. Encoded protein: CASSRNPGQGLQPQHF.